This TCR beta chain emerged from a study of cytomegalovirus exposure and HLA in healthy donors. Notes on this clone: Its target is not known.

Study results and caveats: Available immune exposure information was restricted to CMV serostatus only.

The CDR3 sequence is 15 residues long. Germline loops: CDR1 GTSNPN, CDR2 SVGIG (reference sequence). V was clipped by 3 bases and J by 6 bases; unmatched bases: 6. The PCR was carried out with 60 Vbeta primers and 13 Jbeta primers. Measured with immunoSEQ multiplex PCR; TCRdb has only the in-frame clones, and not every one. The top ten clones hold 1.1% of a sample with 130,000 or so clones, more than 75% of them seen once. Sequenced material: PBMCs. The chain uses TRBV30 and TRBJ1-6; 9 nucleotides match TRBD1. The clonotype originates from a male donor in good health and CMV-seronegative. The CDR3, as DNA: TGTGCCTGGAGCGGCGGGACAGGGATTAATTCACCCCTCCACTTT. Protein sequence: CAWSGGTGINSPLHF. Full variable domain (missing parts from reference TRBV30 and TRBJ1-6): SQTIHQWPATLVQPVGSPLSLECTVEGTSNPNLYWYRQAAGRGLQLLFYSVGIGQISSEVPQNLSASRPQDRQFILSSKKLLLSDSGFYLCAWSGGTGINSPLHFGNGTRLTVT.